Listed here is a single T cell receptor beta chain. As yet, its antigen is unknown. As for treatment: roughly 19 received Ad26.COV2.S at low or high dose, single or two shots; several received placebo; per-sample allocation not given. Vaccine and placebo recipients were sampled on day 63 after the first injection. This vaccine is an Ad26 vector that expresses the Wuhan-strain SARS-CoV-2 spike. The repertoire was sequenced with immunoSEQ multiplex PCR; TCRdb's copy has only in-frame clones and lacks some. The repertoire holds 350,000 to 450,000 clones, with approximately 91% as singletons. This sample was included in a study of Ad26.COV2.S vaccination and SARS-CoV-2 variants. Study information: Intramuscularly, Ad26.COV2.S was given either once or twice, 56 days apart.

Study findings and constraints: Relative to placebo recipients, vaccine recipients exhibited elevated spike-specific TCR breadth.

The CDR3 has 18 amino acids. Per germline, CDR1 SGHRS and CDR2 YFSETQ. The V gene end was trimmed by 3 bases and the J gene end by 9 bases; junction bases not matched to a gene: 24. The clonotype was recovered from a person between 18 and 59 years old who received the Ad26.COV2.S COVID-19 vaccine or a placebo. The sample consisted of peripheral blood, taken in a trial of Ad26.COV2.S vaccine versus placebo. V is TRBV5-1 and J is TRBJ2-7, with 7 bases aligning to TRBD2. CDR3 sequence: CASSWTPGGGRASGVQYF. The CDR3 DNA reads as TGCGCCAGCAGCTGGACCCCTGGGGGAGGGAGGGCCTCCGGGGTGCAGTACTTC.